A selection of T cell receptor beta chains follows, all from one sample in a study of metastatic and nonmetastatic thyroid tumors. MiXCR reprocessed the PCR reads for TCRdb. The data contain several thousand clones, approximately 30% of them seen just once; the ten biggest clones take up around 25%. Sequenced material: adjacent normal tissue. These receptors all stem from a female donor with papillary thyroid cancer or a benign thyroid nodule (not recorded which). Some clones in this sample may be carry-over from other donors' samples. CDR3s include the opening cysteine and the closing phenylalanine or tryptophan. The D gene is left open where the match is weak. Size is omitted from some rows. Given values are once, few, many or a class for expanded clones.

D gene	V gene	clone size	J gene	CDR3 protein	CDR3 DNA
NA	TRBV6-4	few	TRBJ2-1	CASRERGYNEQFF	TGTGCCAGTCGGGAGAGGGGCTACAATGAGCAGTTCTTC
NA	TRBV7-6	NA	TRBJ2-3	CASSIGTSVYTDTQYF	TGTGCCAGCAGCATCGGGACCTCGGTTTACACAGATACGCAGTATTTT
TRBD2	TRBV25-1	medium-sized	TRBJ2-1	CASSGGTSGILNEQFF	TGTGCCAGCAGTGGGGGGACTAGCGGGATCTTAAATGAGCAGTTCTTC
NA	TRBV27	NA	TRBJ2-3	CASSLSAFRDTQYF	TGTGCCAGCAGTCTCTCAGCCTTTCGAGATACGCAGTATTTT
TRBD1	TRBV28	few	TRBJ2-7	CASSLDRDEQYF	TGTGCCAGCAGTTTGGACAGGGACGAGCAGTACTTC
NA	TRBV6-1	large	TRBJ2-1	CASRGLALNEQFF	TGTGCCAGCAGAGGTCTAGCGTTGAATGAGCAGTTCTTC
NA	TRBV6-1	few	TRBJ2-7	CASRSGASYEQYF	TGTGCCAGCAGATCAGGGGCCTCCTACGAGCAGTACTTC
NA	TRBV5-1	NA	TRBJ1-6	CASSLRTRDYNSPLHF	TGCGCCAGCAGCTTGAGAACCAGGGACTATAATTCACCCCTCCACTTT
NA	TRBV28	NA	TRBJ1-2	CASSPFGQGNYGYTF	TGTGCCAGCAGTCCCTTTGGGCAGGGTAACTATGGCTACACCTTC
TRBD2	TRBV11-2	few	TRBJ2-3	CASSLGGGTEGQYF	TGTGCCAGCAGCTTGGGGGGAGGGACCGAGGGGCAGTATTTT
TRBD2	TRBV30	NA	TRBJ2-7	CAWSAPSGYEQYF	TGTGCCTGGAGTGCCCCTAGCGGCTACGAGCAGTACTTC
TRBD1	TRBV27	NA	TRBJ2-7	CASSPIGTAYEQYF	TGTGCCAGCAGTCCGATCGGGACAGCCTACGAGCAGTACTTC
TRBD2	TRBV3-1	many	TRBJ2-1	CASSPRGLAGGPTVDEQFF	TGTGCCAGCAGCCCACGGGGACTAGCGGGGGGGCCTACTGTAGATGAGCAGTTCTTC
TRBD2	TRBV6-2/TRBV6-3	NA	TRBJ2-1	CATEGGKLMNNEQFF	TGTGCCACAGAGGGAGGGAAACTGATGAACAATGAGCAGTTCTTC
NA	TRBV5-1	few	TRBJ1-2	CASSQVSNYGYTF	TGCGCCAGCAGCCAAGTATCAAACTATGGCTACACCTTC
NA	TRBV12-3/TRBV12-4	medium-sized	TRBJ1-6	CASSLRQTNSPLHF	TGTGCCAGCAGTTTAAGACAGACTAATTCACCCCTCCACTTT
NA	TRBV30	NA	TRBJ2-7	CAWARQAHEQYF	TGTGCCTGGGCCCGACAGGCCCACGAGCAGTACTTC
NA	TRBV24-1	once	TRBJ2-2	CAICDSSVAGYIPNTGELFF	TGTGCCATCTGTGATTCATCAGTCGCAGGCTATATACCCAACACCGGGGAGCTGTTTTTT
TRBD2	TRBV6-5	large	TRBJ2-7	CASSYSSGIYEQYF	TGTGCCAGCAGTTACTCGAGCGGGATCTACGAGCAGTACTTC
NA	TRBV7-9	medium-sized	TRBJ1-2	CASSFARGGDGYTF	TGTGCCAGCAGCTTTGCCAGGGGAGGGGATGGCTACACCTTC
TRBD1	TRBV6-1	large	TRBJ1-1	CASNSGTGVFKTEAFF	TGTGCCAGCAATAGCGGGACAGGGGTCTTTAAGACTGAAGCTTTCTTT
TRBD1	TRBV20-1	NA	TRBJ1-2	CSARMGQGFYGYTF	TGCAGTGCTAGAATGGGACAGGGTTTTTATGGCTACACCTTC
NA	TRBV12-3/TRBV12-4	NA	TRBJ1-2	CASSLEQLYGYTF	TGTGCCAGCAGTTTAGAACAGCTCTATGGCTACACCTTC
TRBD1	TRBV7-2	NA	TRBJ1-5	CASSPGTGAEQPQHF	TGTGCCAGCAGCCCCGGGACAGGGGCGGAACAGCCCCAGCATTTT
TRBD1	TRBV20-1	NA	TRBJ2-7	CSAGSGQGLSYEQYF	TGCAGTGCTGGATCGGGACAGGGACTCTCCTACGAGCAGTACTTC
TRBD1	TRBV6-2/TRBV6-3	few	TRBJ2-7	CASSFGTGSEQYF	TGTGCCAGCAGTTTTGGGACAGGGTCCGAGCAGTACTTC
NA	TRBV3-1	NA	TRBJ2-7	CASSTLGGEQYF	TGTGCCAGCAGCACACTAGGGGGCGAGCAGTACTTC